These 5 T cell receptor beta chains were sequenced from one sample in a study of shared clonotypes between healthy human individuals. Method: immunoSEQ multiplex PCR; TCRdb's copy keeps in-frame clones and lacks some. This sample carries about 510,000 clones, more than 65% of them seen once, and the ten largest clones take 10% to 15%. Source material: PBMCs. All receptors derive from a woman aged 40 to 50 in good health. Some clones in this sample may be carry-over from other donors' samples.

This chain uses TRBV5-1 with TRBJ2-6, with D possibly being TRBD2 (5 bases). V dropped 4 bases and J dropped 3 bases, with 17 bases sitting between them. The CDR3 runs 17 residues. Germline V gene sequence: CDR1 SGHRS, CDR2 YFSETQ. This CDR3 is CASSPGGPELGANVLTF. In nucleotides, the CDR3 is TGCGCCAGCAGCCCGGGCGGGCCAGAGCTTGGGGCCAACGTCCTGACTTTC.

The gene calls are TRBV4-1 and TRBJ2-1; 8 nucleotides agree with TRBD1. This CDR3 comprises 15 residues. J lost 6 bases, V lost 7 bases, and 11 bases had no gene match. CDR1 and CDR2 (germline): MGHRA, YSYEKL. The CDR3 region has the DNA TGCGCCAGCACTCCTGACAGGGGAAGGGGCAATGAGCAGTTCTTC. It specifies CASTPDRGRGNEQFF.

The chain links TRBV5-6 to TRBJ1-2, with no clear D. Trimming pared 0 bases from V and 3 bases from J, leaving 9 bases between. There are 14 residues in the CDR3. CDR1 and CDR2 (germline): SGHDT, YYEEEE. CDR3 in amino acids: CASSLDRIYYGYTF. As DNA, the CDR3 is TGTGCCAGCAGCTTGGACCGGATATACTATGGCTACACCTTC.

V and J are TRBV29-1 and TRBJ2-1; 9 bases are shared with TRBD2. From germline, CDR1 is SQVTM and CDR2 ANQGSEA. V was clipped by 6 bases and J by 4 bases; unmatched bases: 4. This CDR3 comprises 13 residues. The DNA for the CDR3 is TGCAGCGTCATGACTAGCGGATACAATGAGCAGTTCTTC. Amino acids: CSVMTSGYNEQFF.

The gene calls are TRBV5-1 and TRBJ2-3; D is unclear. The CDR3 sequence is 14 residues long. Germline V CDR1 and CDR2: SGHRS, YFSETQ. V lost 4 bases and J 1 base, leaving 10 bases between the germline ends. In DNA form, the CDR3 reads TGCGCCAGCAGCACCGACAAACGCACAGATACGCAGTATTTT. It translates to CASSTDKRTDTQYF. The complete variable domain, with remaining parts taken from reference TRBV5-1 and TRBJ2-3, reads KAGVTQTPRYLIKTRGQQVTLSCSPISGHRSVSWYQQTPGQGLQFLFEYFSETQRNKGNFPGRFSGRQFSNSRSEMNVSTLELGDSALYLCASSTDKRTDTQYFGPGTRLTVL.